The 28 T cell receptor beta chains below come from one sample, sequenced in a study of T cell responses to AZD1222 COVID-19 vaccine. TCRdb keeps only in-frame clones here, not all; method: immunoSEQ multiplex PCR. In the table there are approximately 180,000 clones, about 93% of which are singletons. The input for sequencing was peripheral blood, taken 28 days after the second dose of the MenACWY control vaccine. Receptors originate from an adult who received the MenACWY meningococcal vaccine as a control.

The V gene is TRBV6-2 or TRBV6-3, the J gene TRBJ2-3, with D unclear. This CDR3 region has 15 residues. V lost 2 bases, J lost 2 bases, and 11 bases lay in between. CDR1 is MNHEY and CDR2 is SVGEGT in the germline V gene. As DNA, the CDR3 is TGTGCCAGCAGTTACGGGTTCGGCCCCACAGATACGCAGTATTTT. This codes for CASSYGFGPTDTQYF.

The rearrangement links TRBV6-5 to TRBJ2-5; 10 bases align to TRBD1. Per the germline V gene, CDR1 is MNHEY and CDR2 is SVGAGI. The CDR3 has 15 residues. V lost 6 bases, J lost 2 bases, and 6 bases stayed unmatched. The CDR3 spells CASSRDRGRQETQYF. The CDR3 region has the DNA TGTGCCAGCAGCCGGGACAGGGGTAGACAAGAGACCCAGTACTTC.

This clone was observed a single time. The chain uses TRBV7-2 and TRBJ1-1, with D unclear. Per germline, CDR1 SGHTA and CDR2 FQGNSA. This CDR3 comprises 9 residues. The V and J ends lost 8 bases and 6 bases respectively, with 4 bases between them. The CDR3 loop reads CASGPEAFF. CDR3 DNA: TGTGCCAGCGGTCCTGAAGCTTTCTTT.

This chain connects TRBV7-8 to TRBJ2-7; perhaps TRBD1 as D (5 bases). V was trimmed by 3 bases and J by 2 bases, leaving 11 bases between them. The CDR3 loop spans 14 amino acids. Germline V gene lookup returns CDR1 SGHVS and CDR2 FQNEAQ. CDR3 sequence (DNA): TGTGCCAGCAGCTTCAGCAGGGCTGCCTACGAGCAGTACTTC. The encoded protein is CASSFSRAAYEQYF.

This clone occurred once. The V and J genes are TRBV11-3 and TRBJ2-7; D perhaps matches TRBD1 (6 bases). CDR1 is SGHNT and CDR2 is YENEEA in the germline V gene. CDR3 length: 14 amino acids. V gave up 5 bases and J gave up 6 bases, with 17 bases separating them. CDR3: CASSLAGVNGEQYF. CDR3 DNA sequence: TGTGCCAGCAGCCTAGCAGGGGTGAATGGCGAGCAGTACTTC.

The table lists this clone with a count of one. Different DNA sequences within this sample yield the same CDR3. The chain recombines TRBV3-1 (or the pseudogene TRBV3-2) with TRBJ1-5; D is unclear. The CDR3 is 13 amino acids. Germline V gives CDR1 LGHDT, CDR2 YNNKEL (reference sequence). Trimming removed 0 bases from V and 7 bases from J, with 7 bases in between. The CDR3 sequence: CASSQDLGQPQHF. The DNA of the CDR3 is TGTGCCAGCAGCCAAGATTTAGGGCAGCCCCAGCATTTT.

The chain links TRBV28 to TRBJ1-5; 7 bases are shared with TRBD1. V shed 3 bases, J shed 3 bases, and the junction held 5 bases outside the gene matches. Germline CDR1 MDHEN, CDR2 SYDVKM. The CDR3 contains 15 residues. The CDR3 loop is CASSFRTGFNQPQHF. CDR3 sequence (DNA): TGTGCCAGCAGTTTCCGGACAGGTTTCAATCAGCCCCAGCATTTT.

This clone has only a few counts. This chain connects TRBV2 to TRBJ1-2, with 10 nucleotides matching TRBD1. CDR3 size: 13 residues. The V and J ends lost 6 bases and 8 bases, in that order; junction bases with no gene match: 6. Germline V gene lookup returns CDR1 SNHLY and CDR2 FYNNEI. This CDR3 reads CASRPGQGYGYTF. In nucleotides, the CDR3 is TGTGCCAGCAGGCCGGGACAGGGGTACGGCTACACCTTC.

The chain couples TRBV5-6 to TRBJ2-7, with unresolved D. Looked up from germline, CDR1 is SGHDT and CDR2 is YYEEEE. Trimming cost V 4 bases and J 3 bases, with 8 bases left between them. The CDR3 has 12 amino acids. CDR3 in DNA: TGTGCCAGCAGCAAGGAACGCTACGAGCAGTACTTC. Translation gives CASSKERYEQYF.

The V and J genes are TRBV6-5 and TRBJ2-3; the D is unclear. The CDR3 is made up of 11 amino acids. Deletions cut 9 bases from V and 6 bases from J, with 10 bases between. The germline gives CDR1 MNHEY, CDR2 SVGAGI. CDR3 DNA: TGTGCCAGTCGCATTGAGGATACGCAGTATTTT. Amino acids: CASRIEDTQYF.

The genes are TRBV30 and TRBJ2-1; possible D gene TRBD2, 5 bases. The CDR3 runs to 14 residues. V lost 0 bases and J 2 bases, leaving 8 bases between the germline ends. Germline CDR1 GTSNPN, CDR2 SVGIG (reference sequence). As DNA, the CDR3 is TGTGCCTGGAGTGTGCTAGCCCCCTACAATGAGCAGTTCTTC. It translates to CAWSVLAPYNEQFF.

V is TRBV28 and J is TRBJ2-7; D is perhaps TRBD1 (5 bases). The CDR3 covers 18 residues. From germline, CDR1 is MDHEN and CDR2 SYDVKM. V was trimmed by 3 bases and J by 0 bases, leaving 21 bases between them. The CDR3 DNA reads as TGTGCCAGCAGTTTTACGGTTGCAGGACAAAGAAGCTCCTACGAGCAGTACTTC. Amino acid sequence: CASSFTVAGQRSSYEQYF. Supplemented by reference TRBV28 and TRBJ2-7, the full variable domain reads DVKVTQSSRYLVKRTGEKVFLECVQDMDHENMFWYRQDPGLGLRLIYFSYDVKMKEKGDIPEGYSVSREKKERFSLILESASTNQTSMYLCASSFTVAGQRSSYEQYFGPGTRLTVT.

The CDR3 sequence is CASSFPQGTEAFF. CDR3 nucleotide sequence: TGTGCCAGCAGCTTCCCACAGGGAACTGAAGCTTTCTTT. V and J are TRBV7-9 and TRBJ1-1, with D tentatively TRBD1 (6 bases). The V gene lost 3 bases and the J gene lost 5 bases, with 10 bases spanning the gap. The CDR3 extends over 13 amino acids. Germline V gives CDR1 SEHNR, CDR2 FQNEAQ (reference sequence).

The rearrangement joins TRBV5-1 to TRBJ1-1; TRBD1 is a possible D gene (5 bases). The germline gives CDR1 SGHRS, CDR2 YFSETQ. This CDR3 is 14 amino acids long. The ends were cut back, 7 bases at V and 1 base at J, with 14 bases in the middle. The DNA of the CDR3 is TGCGCCAGCCAACCAGGGAGGGGGAACACTGAAGCTTTCTTT. Its protein is CASQPGRGNTEAFF. The complete variable domain, with remaining parts taken from reference TRBV5-1 and TRBJ1-1, reads KAGVTQTPRYLIKTRGQQVTLSCSPISGHRSVSWYQQTPGQGLQFLFEYFSETQRNKGNFPGRFSGRQFSNSRSEMNVSTLELGDSALYLCASQPGRGNTEAFFGQGTRLTVV.

The rearrangement joins TRBV9 to TRBJ1-3; tentative D call: TRBD1 (6 bases). Germline-derived CDR1 and CDR2 are SGDLS and YYNGEE. V was cut by 0 bases and J by 0 bases, with 13 bases left in between. CDR3 length: 17 amino acids. DNA for the CDR3: TGTGCCAGCAGCGTAGGAGCTTGGACAGCCTCTGGAAACACCATATATTTT. It yields the protein CASSVGAWTASGNTIYF. Variable domain in full (rest from reference TRBV9 and TRBJ1-3): DSGVTQTPKHLITATGQRVTLRCSPRSGDLSVYWYQQSLDQGLQFLIQYYNGEERAKGNILERFSAQQFPDLHSELNLSSLELGDSALYFCASSVGAWTASGNTIYFGEGSWLTVV.

The chain employs TRBV2 and TRBJ2-5; tentative D call: TRBD2 (5 bases). The CDR3 spans 11 residues. V lost 0 bases, J lost 11 bases, and 7 bases lay in between. The germline CDR1 and CDR2 sequences are SNHLY and FYNNEI. CDR3 sequence reads: CASSEASAQYF. Here the CDR3 DNA reads TGTGCCAGCAGTGAAGCTAGCGCGCAGTACTTC. The full variable domain, in which reference TRBV2 and TRBJ2-5 provide the parts outside the CDR3, is EPEVTQTPSHQVTQMGQEVILRCVPISNHLYFYWYRQILGQKVEFLVSFYNNEISEKSEIFDDQFSVERPDGSNFTLKIRSTKLEDSAMYFCASSEASAQYFGPGTRLLVL.

The chain carries TRBV6-5 and TRBJ1-1; TRBD1 might be the D (5 bases). The CDR3 is 12 residues long. V gave up 7 bases and J gave up 10 bases, with 16 bases separating them. Germline V gives CDR1 MNHEY, CDR2 SVGAGI. CDR3 protein: CASNLRGGRAFF. CDR3 DNA sequence: TGTGCCAGCAATCTCCGGGGGGGACGAGCTTTCTTT.

The genes are TRBV2 and TRBJ2-7, with D uncertain. The V and J ends lost 2 bases and 8 bases respectively, with 10 bases between them. CDR3 length equals 12 residues. The V gene's germline CDR1 is SNHLY and CDR2 FYNNEI. The CDR3 protein is CASSELRDKQYF. CDR3 DNA: TGTGCCAGCAGTGAACTTAGAGACAAGCAGTACTTC.

The chain couples TRBV27 to TRBJ1-4, with D perhaps TRBD1 (5 bases). This CDR3 spans 14 amino acids. The germline V and J ends were trimmed by 6 bases and 6 bases, with 14 bases remaining between them. In germline, CDR1 is MNHEY, CDR2 SMNVEV (reference sequence). The CDR3 here is CASSFLGTDEKLFF. The DNA for the CDR3 is TGTGCCAGCAGCTTTCTCGGGACGGATGAAAAACTGTTTTTT.

Points on this clone: Different DNA sequences within this sample yield the same CDR3. The rearrangement links TRBV18 to TRBJ1-1; tentatively, D is TRBD1 (5 bases). This CDR3 comprises 13 residues. Trimming shortened V by 6 bases and J by 1 base, and 9 bases separated the two germline ends. Germline-derived CDR1 and CDR2 are KGHSH and LQKENI. CDR3: CASSPQGNTEAFF. The CDR3 DNA reads as TGTGCCAGCTCGCCCCAGGGGAACACTGAAGCTTTCTTT.

The chain combines TRBV6-2 or TRBV6-3 with TRBJ1-1; no reliable D call. CDR1 and CDR2 from the germline V gene are MNHEY and SVGEGT. V gave up 5 bases and J gave up 5 bases, with 15 bases separating them. The CDR3 has 14 residues. The CDR3 protein is CASSTSTLGTEAFF. The CDR3 DNA reads TGTGCCAGCAGTACCAGCACCCTGGGGACTGAAGCTTTCTTT.

The V gene is TRBV21-1, the J gene TRBJ2-7; whether TRBD1, the table's D call, matches the DNA was not checked. TRBV21-1 counts as a pseudogene. The CDR3 sequence is 17 residues long. Here the CDR3 DNA reads TGTGCCAGCAGCAAACTCTGTTCAGGGTCCAACTCCTACGAGCAGTACTTC. Translation: CASSKLCSGSNSYEQYF.

There are a few counts of this clone. The chain recombines TRBV5-1 with TRBJ1-4; D gene uncertain. Germline CDR1 and CDR2: SGHRS and YFSETQ. V dropped 0 bases and J dropped 0 bases, with 9 bases sitting between them. The length of the CDR3 is 16 residues. The CDR3 coding sequence is TGCGCCAGCAGCTTGGTGGCGGGTGCAACTAATGAAAAACTGTTTTTT. This translates into CASSLVAGATNEKLFF.

This clone was seen a single time. The chain employs TRBV10-3 and TRBJ1-2; 8 bases match TRBD1. J gave up 3 bases and V 7 bases, and 7 bases lay outside the gene matches. Germline V gene sequence: CDR1 ENHRY, CDR2 SYGVKD. The CDR3 loop spans 14 amino acids. CDR3 amino acids: CAIKAGTGDYGYTF. CDR3 in DNA: TGTGCCATCAAAGCCGGGACAGGCGACTATGGCTACACCTTC.

This clone was seen a single time. This rearrangement joins TRBV9 to TRBJ2-2, with 11 bases matching TRBD2. Per the germline V gene, CDR1 is SGDLS and CDR2 is YYNGEE. The CDR3 has 16 amino acids. V was clipped by 2 bases and J by 2 bases; unmatched bases: 2. CDR3 protein: CASSVLAGGNTGELFF. CDR3 sequence (DNA): TGTGCCAGCAGCGTCCTAGCGGGGGGAAACACCGGGGAGCTGTTTTTT.

The V gene is TRBV3-1 (or the pseudogene TRBV3-2), the J gene TRBJ1-1; D is undetermined. The CDR3 consists of 13 residues. Germline loops: CDR1 LGHDT, CDR2 YNNKEL (reference sequence). The germline V and J ends were trimmed by 0 bases and 8 bases, with 10 bases remaining between them. DNA of the CDR3: TGTGCCAGCAGCCAAGAAGAGCAGCGGGAAGCTTTCTTT. Protein product: CASSQEEQREAFF.

This clone has just a few counts. V is TRBV5-4 and J is TRBJ2-1; 13 nucleotides match TRBD2. Germline V gene sequence: CDR1 SGHNT, CDR2 YYREEE (reference sequence). The V and J ends lost 0 bases and 7 bases, in that order; junction bases with no gene match: 4. The CDR3 totals 16 residues. This CDR3 reads CASSLGTSGGINEQFF. The CDR3 DNA follows: TGTGCCAGCAGCTTGGGGACTAGCGGGGGAATTAATGAGCAGTTCTTC.

The CDR3 bases are TGTGCCAGCAGCTCCTGGTCCCGTGAGCAGTACTTC. It yields the protein CASSSWSREQYF. This chain joins TRBV7-6 and TRBJ2-7, with D uncertain. Deletions cut 4 bases from V and 7 bases from J, with 11 bases between. The CDR3 loop spans 12 amino acids. Germline CDR1 SGHVS, CDR2 FNYEAQ. The full variable domain, rest sourced from reference TRBV7-6 and TRBJ2-7, is GAGVSQSPRYKVTKRGQDVALRCDPISGHVSLYWYRQALGQGPEFLTYFNYEAQQDKSGLPNDRFSAERPEGSISTLTIQRTEQRDSAMYRCASSSWSREQYFGPGTRLTVT.